This T cell receptor beta chain was captured by sequencing in a study of blood T cell repertoires in COVID-19. Background on the study: Samples of COVID-19 (acute and convalescent) were obtained from the United States, Italy and Spain. Sources were T cells, B-cell-depleted T cells, or PBMCs; the material itself was cDNA or gDNA.

This clone was observed many times. Original data processing: Scientists estimated how many nucleated cells there were by amplifying reference gene primers. The method was immunoSEQ multiplex PCR; TCRdb's version includes in-frame clones alone and lacks a portion of them. V and J calls and clone size come straight from that table; D and trimming were deduced from the DNA. This sample has around 89,000 clones; less than 80% occur once, and the top ten carry about an eighth. CDR3 size: 16 residues. Germline V CDR1 and CDR2: SGHVS, FQNEAQ. The J segment lost 3 bases and the V segment lost 0 bases, leaving 5 bases of the junction unmatched.

This TCR was recovered from an elderly woman with acute or convalescent COVID-19. The material sequenced was peripheral blood. The genes are TRBV7-8 and TRBJ1-2; TRBD1 matches 9 bases. As DNA, the CDR3 is TGTGCCAGCAGCTTAGCCCGACAGGGGGATGACTATGGCTACACCTTC. This codes for CASSLARQGDDYGYTF.